This TCR beta chain was identified during a study of blood T cell repertoires in COVID-19. Turning to the study itself: Acute and convalescent COVID-19 samples came from the United States, Italy and Spain.

The CDR3 has 14 residues. Per germline, CDR1 SGDLS and CDR2 YYNGEE. Trimming at V came to 3 bases and at J to 5 bases, leaving 2 bases not matched to a gene. As processed by the authors: Estimation of nucleated cell counts relied on the amplification of reference gene primers. Measured with immunoSEQ multiplex PCR; TCRdb has only the in-frame clones, and not every one. Clone size and V and J calls were adopted from that table, with D and trimming inferred from the DNA. The sample consists of about 420,000 clones, 80% to 90% of them appearing once. Sample: peripheral blood. The chain joins TRBV9 to TRBJ1-5, with 10 bases fitting TRBD1. This TCR was recovered from a man aged 18 to 30 with COVID-19, enrolled during active disease. The CDR3, as DNA: TGTGCCAGCAGCGGCGGGACAGGGGATCAGCCCCAGCATTTT. Protein sequence: CASSGGTGDQPQHF.